This T cell receptor beta chain was captured in a study of T cell repertoires in cytomegalovirus infection. Overall study: As its CMV epitopes, the study selected recently identified HLA-C-restricted and well-studied HLA-B-restricted targets. Indicated by public TCR beta signatures were CMV infection and matching HLA type. Study observations and caveats: Of the TCR beta families, the public ones yielded a cumulative frequency that identified carriers of CMV plus the relevant HLA. CMV-specific TCR beta clonotypes restricted by HLA-C were the ones dominating the ex vivo response.

About this clonotype itself: What it binds is not known.

Trimming cost V 4 bases and J 0 bases, with 4 bases left between them. The CDR3 has 12 residues. TCRdb reprocessed the reads with MiXCR, giving one entry per CDR3 protein. The data contain roughly 800,000 distinct CDR3 sequences, 29% of them singletons. The sequencing used cultured CD8+ T cells from PBMCs, collected from culture after CMV antigen stimulation. This TCR derives from a human donor in good health (CMV status not recorded). Some clones in this sample may be carry-over from other donors' samples. The chain recombines TRBV12-3 or TRBV12-4 with TRBJ2-7, with unresolved D. CDR3 nucleotide sequence: TGTGCCAGCAGTTCGTACTCCTACGAGCAGTACTTC. It specifies CASSSYSYEQYF.